This paragraph covers one TCR beta chain sequence. Its antigen is not known. These data come from a study of cytomegalovirus exposure and HLA in healthy donors. Findings and caveats of the study: A missense DCLRE1C variant was associated with V- and J-gene trimming of TCR beta chains in a later analysis, and an independent cohort replicated the association.

The trim removed 2 bases at V and 4 bases at J, leaving 1 base unmatched. This CDR3 contains 12 residues. The germline V gene encodes CDR1 SQVTM and CDR2 ANQGSEA. It was with 60 Vbeta and 13 Jbeta primers that the PCR ran. Some clones are missing from TCRdb's copy, which holds only in-frame ones; the method was immunoSEQ multiplex PCR. The table records about 120,000 clones, about 80% of them present only once. The chain has TRBV29-1 and TRBJ1-1; 7 nucleotides match TRBD1. Sequenced input: PBMCs. This receptor was obtained from a female donor in good health and CMV-seropositive. CDR3 region: CSVERQGTEAFF. CDR3 sequence (DNA): TGCAGCGTTGAACGACAGGGCACTGAAGCTTTCTTT.